This entry features one T cell receptor beta chain sequence. It lacks a known antigen. It has no much larger one-base neighbor in the sample; base qualities were not kept. This entry comes from a study of T cell responses to AZD1222 COVID-19 vaccine (TCRdb year 2021). Regarding the complete study: AZD1222 recipients with second doses at about 4 weeks or about 12 weeks were pooled, because spike-specific TCR depth and breadth did not differ between schedules. TCR sequencing covered 230 or so trial participants: 207 given two doses of AZD1222 and 26 given two doses of MenACWY control vaccine. Enrollment into the trials was organized by age into subgroups of 18-55, 56-69 and 70-plus years, and those subgroups contained roughly 150, 30 and 60 TCR-sequenced participants, respectively. General conclusions and limits of the study: Most participants were white British and females outnumbered males, and the authors suggested that clonal diversity may have been underestimated. Nearly half of unique spike-specific TCRs reportedly recognized epitopes outside regions mutated in the B.1.351 and B.1.1.7 variants. No day 14 peak-response samples were available, so repertoires were characterized only after the peak T cell response. Conclusions about previously exposed vaccinees are limited, since just a handful of AZD1222 recipients were seropositive for SARS-CoV-2 at baseline. After two AZD1222 doses, both the breadth and the depth of spike-specific TCRs were significantly higher than at day 0 and than in MenACWY recipients. Vaccine-associated CD4 TCRs spanned the whole spike protein, with dominant responses in regions 160-218 and 743-854. In the small 56-69-year group, the increase in depth fell short of significance, most likely because of low power.

The CDR3 regions of human TCRbeta chains were analyzed by immunosequencing. The authors' pipeline ran thus. TCRs in the repertoires were matched against a reference library of SARS-CoV-2-specific TCRs that had been generated with the MIRA antigen-specificity platform. Breadth was defined as the fraction of unique TCRs that were SARS-CoV-2-associated, and depth was defined as the fraction of total T cells that were SARS-CoV-2-associated. Using the MIRA data, each spike-specific TCR was mapped to the spike region that the TCR reacts to and placed in a CD4 or CD8 class. Log10-transformed breadth and depth values were compared by one-way ANOVA with Sidak's multiple comparisons tests. Drawn from immuneACCESS, this table holds only the in-frame rearrangements with V and J called that TCRdb kept. Clones are partly lost; checked studies trace under half to an unresolved V gene and leave the rest unexplained. The DNA gave D and trimming, while V, J and clone size come from that table. In this sample the table shows more than 110,000 clones, 80% to 90% of which occur a single time. Jointly, the top ten make up approximately 8% of the sample.

The time point label of this sample denotes: baseline before first vaccination. Vaccinee samples were obtained from the UK trials COV001 and COV002, which included a single-blind randomized controlled phase 2/3 trial of AZD1222 (ChAdOx1 nCoV-19) in healthy adults. Trial participant PBMC samples were collected at day 0 and day 28 after the second dose for TCRbeta chain sequencing. Trimming costs V 4 bases and J 1 base, and their ends lie 9 bases apart. Taken from the germline V gene, the CDR1 and CDR2 loops are SGHRS and YFSETQ. The CDR3 starts with the cysteine, ends with the phenylalanine, and has 15 residues. The DNA shown is the 45-base CDR3, in frame from base 1.

Sequencing used peripheral blood, obtained on day 0 of AZD1222 vaccination. The receptor comes from an adult in good health. Recombination linked TRBV5-1 to TRBJ2-6, with the D gene uncertain. The DNA sequence follows: TGCGCCAGCAGCCCCCTTTGGTCTGGGGCCAACGTCCTGACTTTC. This codes for CASSPLWSGANVLTF.